These T cell receptor beta chains were read from a single sample in a study of shared clonotypes between healthy human individuals. TCRdb's table, derived via immunoSEQ multiplex PCR, lists solely in-frame clones and lacks some. This sample carries some 690,000 clones, about 90% of them seen once, and the ten largest clones take more than 30%. Source material: memory CD8+ T cells from PBMCs. These receptors came from a man younger than 35 in good health. Some clones in this sample may be carry-over from other donors' samples. CDR3s include the opening cysteine and the closing phenylalanine or tryptophan. A D gene is named only where the DNA matches it firmly. Size tells how often a clone was seen (once, few, many) or the class of an expanded clone, and some rows leave it out.

cdr3_aa cdr3_nt j_call v_call d_call clone_size
CASSSGRRLATREQYF TGTGCCAGCAGCTCCGGTCGGAGACTAGCGACCCGCGAGCAGTACTTC TRBJ2-7 TRBV5-4 TRBD2 NA
CASSLGLGEGTYNEQFF TGTGCCAGCAGCTTGGGCCTGGGAGAAGGCACTTACAATGAGCAGTTCTTC TRBJ2-1 TRBV7-3 NA once
CASSSLAGDTIYEQFF TGTGCCAGCAGTAGCCTAGCGGGAGACACTATCTATGAGCAGTTCTTC TRBJ2-1 TRBV27 TRBD2 NA
CASSQFSSSTDTQYF TGCGCCAGCAGCCAATTTTCTAGTAGTACAGATACGCAGTATTTT TRBJ2-3 TRBV4-1 NA NA
CASSLVLAHYNEQFF TGTGCCAGCAGTTTAGTGCTAGCCCATTACAATGAGCAGTTCTTC TRBJ2-1 TRBV27 NA NA
CASSVSGGSGLWEQYF TGTGCCAGCAGCGTGTCCGGGGGTAGTGGTCTTTGGGAGCAGTACTTC TRBJ2-7 TRBV9 NA NA
CASSLEIGRVLF TGTGCCAGCAGCTTAGAAATAGGTCGAGTCCTCTTC TRBJ2-7 TRBV11-2 NA NA
CASSLKALAGGPNEQYF TGCGCCAGCAGCTTAAAGGCCCTAGCGGGAGGGCCAAACGAGCAGTACTTC TRBJ2-7 TRBV5-1 TRBD2 NA
CASSQDRGTASYEQYF TGCGCCAGCAGCCAAGATAGGGGGACAGCCTCCTACGAGCAGTACTTC TRBJ2-7 TRBV4-3 TRBD1 NA
CASSELGGRGGELFF TGTGCCAGCAGTGAATTAGGGGGGCGCGGCGGGGAGCTGTTTTTT TRBJ2-2 TRBV6-1 NA NA
CASSLRDFRGANQPQHF TGTGCCAGCAGTTTACGAGACTTTCGGGGGGCAAATCAGCCCCAGCATTTT TRBJ1-5 TRBV28 NA NA
CASSADRAYGYTF TGTGCCAGCAGCGCCGACAGGGCCTATGGCTACACCTTC TRBJ1-2 TRBV14 TRBD1 NA
CASSPGQGMRWYEQYF TGTGCCAGCAGCCCCGGACAGGGGATGCGCTGGTACGAGCAGTACTTC TRBJ2-7 TRBV7-9 TRBD1 NA
CASSSRTGGVDTEAFF TGTGCCAGCAGCTCGCGGACAGGGGGCGTGGACACTGAAGCTTTCTTT TRBJ1-1 TRBV21-1 NA NA
CASSLTLSGTGWDEQYF TGTGCCAGCAGCTTAACTCTCTCGGGGACAGGGTGGGACGAGCAGTACTTC TRBJ2-7 TRBV7-9 TRBD1 NA
CATLGPGGELFF TGTGCCACATTAGGTCCGGGCGGGGAGCTGTTTTTT TRBJ2-2 TRBV5-4 NA NA
CASSALVLRSEAFF TGTGCCAGCAGCGCCCTGGTTTTGCGCAGTGAAGCTTTCTTT TRBJ1-1 TRBV7-2 NA few
CASSSPSVHEQYF TGTGCCAGCAGTTCCCCTAGTGTACACGAGCAGTACTTC TRBJ2-7 TRBV27 NA NA
CASSEFVTSGASTDTQYF TGCGCCAGCAGTGAGTTCGTTACTAGCGGGGCTAGCACAGATACGCAGTATTTT TRBJ2-3 TRBV10-2 TRBD2 NA
CAGQWANQPQHF TGTGCCGGACAATGGGCCAATCAGCCCCAGCATTTT TRBJ1-5 TRBV28 NA NA
CASSHNRDYPHYEQYF TGTGCCAGCAGTCACAACCGGGACTACCCACACTACGAGCAGTACTTC TRBJ2-7 TRBV28 TRBD2 NA
CATRVPGSISYEQYF TGTGCCACCCGGGTCCCGGGGAGTATCTCCTACGAGCAGTACTTC TRBJ2-7 TRBV6-1 NA NA
CASSLAGSFIGETQYF TGCGCCAGCAGCTTGGCCGGTAGCTTCATCGGTGAGACCCAGTACTTC TRBJ2-5 TRBV5-1 NA NA
CASSQRRGKFETQYF TGTGCCAGCAGCCAAAGAAGGGGCAAGTTCGAGACCCAGTACTTC TRBJ2-5 TRBV14 NA NA
CASSFGGVGLYEQYF TGTGCCAGCAGTTTTGGGGGAGTGGGGTTGTACGAGCAGTACTTC TRBJ2-7 TRBV27 NA NA
CASSQRQAGETQYF TGCGCCAGCAGCCAAAGACAGGCGGGGGAGACCCAGTACTTC TRBJ2-5 TRBV4-1 NA NA
CASSLDIWGQGGTGELFF TGTGCCAGCAGCTTAGATATTTGGGGACAGGGAGGCACCGGGGAGCTGTTTTTT TRBJ2-2 TRBV11-3 TRBD1 NA
CASSPRIQDTVYGYTF TGTGCCAGCAGCCCCAGGATCCAGGACACCGTCTATGGCTACACCTTC TRBJ1-2 TRBV11-2 NA NA
CASSPNGWSTDTQYF TGTGCCAGTAGTCCCAACGGCTGGAGCACAGATACGCAGTATTTT TRBJ2-3 TRBV19 NA NA
CASSLRDSEIYNEQFF TGTGCCAGCAGCTTACGGGACTCCGAAATCTACAATGAGCAGTTCTTC TRBJ2-1 TRBV13 NA NA
CASSQVPTGMRDIQYF TGCGCCAGCAGCCAAGTTCCGACAGGGATGAGGGACATTCAGTACTTC TRBJ2-4 TRBV4-1 TRBD1 once
CASSYTSGKSYEQYF TGTGCCAGCAGCTATACTAGCGGGAAGTCCTACGAGCAGTACTTC TRBJ2-7 TRBV7-9 TRBD2 once
CAISEFGGSPNNEQFF TGTGCCATCAGTGAGTTCGGCGGGAGTCCTAACAATGAGCAGTTCTTC TRBJ2-1 TRBV10-3 TRBD2 NA
CAWSVSQGLLLEGYTF TGTGCCTGGAGTGTAAGCCAGGGGCTGCTTTTAGAGGGCTACACCTTC TRBJ1-2 TRBV30 NA NA
CASSEGYSSYNSPLHF TGTGCCAGCAGTGAAGGGTACAGCTCCTATAATTCACCCCTCCACTTT TRBJ1-6 TRBV2 NA NA
CASSLVWKGLTDTQYF TGTGCCAGCAGCTTAGTATGGAAGGGCCTCACAGATACGCAGTATTTT TRBJ2-3 TRBV7-6 NA NA
CASSAGLGGNTGELFF TGTGCCAGTAGTGCAGGACTAGGGGGAAACACCGGGGAGCTGTTTTTT TRBJ2-2 TRBV19 NA NA
CASPKGGQASINTEAFF TGTGCCAGCCCAAAGGGCGGACAGGCCTCCATCAACACTGAAGCTTTCTTT TRBJ1-1 TRBV21-1 NA NA
CASSIGIYTDTQYF TGTGCCAGTAGTATTGGGATCTACACAGATACGCAGTATTTT TRBJ2-3 TRBV19 NA NA
CASSLGGYGTEAFF TGTGCCAGCAGCTTAGGGGGTTACGGCACTGAAGCTTTCTTT TRBJ1-1 TRBV7-3 NA NA
CASSPRLGLPGDEQFF TGTGCCAGCAGCCCACGCCTGGGACTACCGGGGGATGAGCAGTTCTTC TRBJ2-1 TRBV13 TRBD2 NA
CSVETSGTYNEQFF TGCAGCGTTGAAACTAGCGGAACCTACAATGAGCAGTTCTTC TRBJ2-1 TRBV29-1 TRBD2 NA
CASSPNRGFGTGGSNEQFF TGTGCCAGCAGCCCTAACAGGGGTTTTGGTACAGGGGGGAGCAATGAGCAGTTCTTC TRBJ2-1 TRBV7-3 TRBD1 NA
CASSQTSRDTDTQYF TGTGCCAGCAGCCAGACTTCGCGGGACACAGATACGCAGTATTTT TRBJ2-3 TRBV7-3 NA NA
CASSKTGTSVRGQYF TGTGCCAGCAGTAAGACCGGGACTAGCGTTCGGGGGCAGTACTTC TRBJ2-7 TRBV27 TRBD2 NA
CASSLGLQGADYGYTF TGTGCCAGCAGCTTAGGGCTCCAGGGGGCCGACTATGGCTACACCTTC TRBJ1-2 TRBV7-9 TRBD1 NA
CASSPSEREDEQYF TGCGCCAGCAGCCCCTCGGAGAGGGAAGACGAGCAGTACTTC TRBJ2-7 TRBV4-1 NA NA
CASSFLPNRGSYEQFF TGTGCCAGCAGTTTCCTTCCCAATAGGGGGTCATATGAGCAGTTCTTC TRBJ2-1 TRBV27 NA NA
CASSLAVGSYEQYF TGTGCCAGCAGCCTCGCGGTCGGGTCCTACGAGCAGTACTTC TRBJ2-7 TRBV7-8 NA once
CASSPQDRGYTGELFF TGTGCCAGCAGCCCCCAGGACAGGGGATACACCGGGGAGCTGTTTTTT TRBJ2-2 TRBV7-9 TRBD1 NA
CASKGRRIYNEQFF TGCGCCAGCAAGGGACGGCGGATCTACAATGAGCAGTTCTTC TRBJ2-1 TRBV5-1 NA NA
CASSLLRGGDEQFF TGTGCCAGCAGTTTGCTCAGGGGAGGGGATGAGCAGTTCTTC TRBJ2-1 TRBV27 NA once
CASSLGTRVIGQYF TGCGCCAGCAGCCTCGGGACACGGGTGATAGGGCAGTACTTC TRBJ2-7 TRBV5-1 NA NA
CASRLTHLGGQQETQYF TGTGCCAGCAGACTAACCCACCTCGGGGGACAGCAAGAGACCCAGTACTTC TRBJ2-5 TRBV7-9 NA NA
CASSLRSTDTQYF TGTGCCAGCAGCTTACGGAGCACAGATACGCAGTATTTT TRBJ2-3 TRBV13 NA once
CSADRQSLTDTQYF TGCAGCGCTGATCGACAGAGTTTAACAGATACGCAGTATTTT TRBJ2-3 TRBV29-1 NA NA